This T cell receptor beta chain was recovered during a study of Ad26.COV2.S vaccination and SARS-CoV-2 variants. On the study more broadly: Once or twice, 56 days apart, Ad26.COV2.S was delivered intramuscularly. Findings of the study overall: Vaccinees and placebo recipients showed similar non-spike TCR breadth.

This clone was seen a single time. Its antigen is unknown. This same CDR3 is encoded by further DNA sequences in the sample. CDR1 is SGHNT, CDR2 YYREEE, per germline (reference sequence). The CDR3 loop spans 14 amino acids. Germline trimming cut 4 bases from V and 2 bases from J; bases unmatched to any gene: 3. Treatment given: roughly 19 received Ad26.COV2.S at low or high dose, single or two shots; several received placebo; per-sample allocation not given. Repertoires come from day 63 after the first vaccine or placebo injection. An Ad26 vector was used to express Wuhan-strain SARS-CoV-2 spike as the vaccine. Sequencing was performed with immunoSEQ multiplex PCR; in TCRdb, only in-frame clones are kept and a portion is missing. The sample yields roughly 700,000 clones, more than 70% seen once.

This clonotype originated in a person aged 18-65 years who received the Ad26.COV2.S COVID-19 vaccine or a placebo. The sequencing here drew on peripheral blood, taken in a trial of Ad26.COV2.S vaccine versus placebo. The V and J genes are TRBV5-4 and TRBJ2-7, with 10 bases lining up with TRBD1. The CDR3 sequence is CASSGGQGAYEQYF. For the CDR3, the DNA is TGTGCCAGCAGCGGAGGACAGGGGGCCTACGAGCAGTACTTC.